The sequence of this T cell receptor beta chain was determined in a study of T cells in Graves' hyperthyroidism and ophthalmopathy. Amplified TCR beta CDR3 regions came from RNA transcripts. The HTBI primer set served for first-round RT-PCR of the TCR CDR3. TCRdb used MiXCR to reprocess the multiplex PCR reads, holding one entry per CDR3 protein. The table includes about 700,000 distinct CDR3 sequences, approximately 42% detected once. CDR1 is SEHNR and CDR2 is FQNEAQ in the germline V gene (reference sequence). V was cut by 5 bases and J by 1 base, with 12 bases left in between. This CDR3 has 14 amino acids. This clonotype has ten or more counts. Antigen unknown. General study findings and limits: Stable hyperthyroidism was told apart from ophthalmopathy by a model built on 13 V-J features. Among thyroid clonotypes expanded above 0.001, most also appeared in blood.

The V call is TRBV7-9, the J call TRBJ2-7; D remains unclear. The sequence was obtained from an adult man with Graves' disease, either hyperthyroidism or ophthalmopathy (not recorded which). The specimen was peripheral blood or thyroid tissue (not recorded which). This CDR3 is CASSDGRNSYEQYF. For the CDR3, the DNA is TGTGCCAGCAGCGACGGACGGAATTCCTACGAGCAGTACTTC.